These 14 T cell receptor beta chains share one sample of origin, sequenced in a study of T cell responses to AZD1222 COVID-19 vaccine. Sequenced by immunoSEQ multiplex PCR; TCRdb stores in-frame clones only, minus some. The table lists about 140,000 clones, more than 70% of them singletons, with 2.5% to 3.5% in the top ten. The sample was peripheral blood, taken 28 days after the second AZD1222 dose. Receptor source: an adult who received the AZD1222 COVID-19 vaccine.

V gene TRBV18 combines with J gene TRBJ2-7, with D tentatively TRBD1 (5 bases). There are 14 residues in the CDR3. Germline CDR1 is KGHSH and CDR2 is LQKENI. The V gene lost 2 bases and the J gene lost 0 bases, with 8 bases spanning the gap. The CDR3 nucleotides are TGTGCCAGCTCACCAGACAGTACCTCCTACGAGCAGTACTTC. Translated: CASSPDSTSYEQYF. Full variable domain (missing parts from reference TRBV18 and TRBJ2-7): NAGVMQNPRHLVRRRGQEARLRCSPMKGHSHVYWYRQLPEEGLKFMVYLQKENIIDESGMPKERFSAEFPKEGPSILRIQQVVRGDSAAYFCASSPDSTSYEQYFGPGTRLTVT.

This clone was observed a handful of times. The V call is TRBV5-1, the J call TRBJ2-7, with 8 bases fitting TRBD1. This CDR3 comprises 14 residues. In germline, CDR1 is SGHRS, CDR2 YFSETQ. The J segment lost 0 bases and the V segment lost 4 bases, leaving 3 bases of the junction unmatched. CDR3 nucleotides: TGCGCCAGCAGCCCCGGACAGGGCTCCTACGAGCAGTACTTC. Amino acids: CASSPGQGSYEQYF. Together with reference TRBV5-1 and TRBJ2-7, the CDR3 gives the full variable domain: KAGVTQTPRYLIKTRGQQVTLSCSPISGHRSVSWYQQTPGQGLQFLFEYFSETQRNKGNFPGRFSGRQFSNSRSEMNVSTLELGDSALYLCASSPGQGSYEQYFGPGTRLTVT.

The chain employs TRBV11-3 and TRBJ2-1, with D perhaps matching TRBD1 or TRBD2 (6 bases each). Trimming shortened V by 0 bases and J by 5 bases, and 11 bases separated the two germline ends. The CDR3 length is 15 residues. Germline V gene lookup returns CDR1 SGHNT and CDR2 YENEEA. CDR3 sequence (DNA): TGTGCCAGCAGCTTAGAACTGGGGGGCCACAATGAGCAGTTCTTC. Translation gives CASSLELGGHNEQFF.

The V and J genes are TRBV11-3 and TRBJ1-4; no clear D gene. Germline V gene lookup returns CDR1 SGHNT and CDR2 YENEEA. V was shortened by 5 bases and J by 6 bases, with 16 bases between the two germline ends. The CDR3 runs 15 residues. CDR3 sequence reads: CASSPGISSDEKLFF. Here the CDR3 DNA reads TGTGCCAGCAGCCCCGGGATCTCGTCTGATGAAAAACTGTTTTTT.

J is TRBJ2-6 and V is TRBV9, with 11 bases fitting TRBD1. Germline CDR1 reads SGDLS; CDR2 reads YYNGEE. The CDR3 loop spans 18 amino acids. Unmatched junction bases numbered 6, after V lost 0 bases and J lost 4 bases. The CDR3 spells CASSVEGQGVKGANVLTF. CDR3 in DNA: TGTGCCAGCAGCGTAGAGGGACAGGGGGTGAAAGGGGCCAACGTCCTGACTTTC.

This clone was observed a single time. In DNA, the CDR3 is TGTGCCAGCAGCCAAGAAAACAGGGAGGCTTTCTTT. Its protein product is CASSQENREAFF. The gene calls are TRBV3-1 (or the pseudogene TRBV3-2) and TRBJ1-1, with a possible D match to TRBD1 (6 bases). The V gene's germline CDR1 is LGHDT and CDR2 YNNKEL (reference sequence). V lost 0 bases and J lost 11, with 10 bases in between. CDR3 size: 12 residues.

V gene TRBV28 combines with J gene TRBJ1-2, with TRBD1 as a possible D gene (5 bases). V lost 7 bases to trimming and J lost 8 bases, with 20 bases between them. The V gene's germline CDR1 is MDHEN and CDR2 SYDVKM. This CDR3 region has 14 residues. The DNA for the CDR3 is TGTGCCAGCACTTCAGCGGGGCGCAGGGAAGGCTACACCTTC. This encodes CASTSAGRREGYTF.

The chain's CDR3 is CASSEQATINQPQHF. CDR3 nucleotide sequence: TGTGCCAGCAGTGAACAGGCAACTATAAATCAGCCCCAGCATTTT. The rearrangement joins TRBV6-1 to TRBJ1-5; D is uncertain. The V and J ends lost 2 bases and 4 bases respectively, with 12 bases between them. The CDR3 length is 15 residues. Germline-derived CDR1 and CDR2 are MNHNS and SASEGT.

In this sample, this clone turned up once. The chain recombines TRBV28 with TRBJ2-2; D is tentatively TRBD1 or TRBD2 (5 bases each). The V gene lost 5 bases and the J gene lost 13 bases, with 14 bases spanning the gap. This CDR3 is 12 amino acids long. The germline V gene encodes CDR1 MDHEN and CDR2 SYDVKM. CDR3 DNA sequence: TGTGCCAGCAGTCCACCGGGACGGCCGCTGTTTTTT. Its translation: CASSPPGRPLFF.

The CDR3 DNA sequence: TGTGCCAGCAGTGCCCTTGGGCAGGCCACGGATGAGCAGTTCTTC. Encoded protein: CASSALGQATDEQFF. The chain carries TRBV28 and TRBJ2-1; D not certain. This CDR3 is 15 amino acids long. Trimming removed 5 bases at V and 8 bases at J, with 19 bases between. Germline V CDR1 and CDR2: MDHEN, SYDVKM.

The gene calls are TRBV7-3 and TRBJ2-6, with a weak D call TRBD2 (5 bases). V was cut by 0 bases and J by 4 bases, with 10 bases left in between. The CDR3 contains 16 residues. The germline gives CDR1 SGHTA, CDR2 FQGTGA. The DNA for the CDR3 is TGTGCCAGCAGCTTAACGGGTCGGGAAGGGGCCAACGTCCTGACTTTC. Encoded protein: CASSLTGREGANVLTF.

This clone was seen just once. The J gene is TRBJ1-5, the V gene TRBV5-4, with D hard to call. This CDR3 is 13 amino acids long. Trimming cost V 0 bases and J 0 bases, with 1 base left between them. Germline V lookup: CDR1 SGHNT, CDR2 YYREEE (reference sequence). This CDR3 is CASSLDSNQPQHF. Written as DNA, the CDR3 is TGTGCCAGCAGCTTGGATAGCAATCAGCCCCAGCATTTT.

V and J are TRBV5-4 and TRBJ1-6; TRBD1 might be the D (6 bases). Germline values: CDR1 SGHNT, CDR2 YYREEE (reference sequence). The length of the CDR3 is 13 residues. Between the trimmed V and J ends, which lost 3 bases and 8 bases, there was a span of 9 bases. The CDR3 here is CASSWAGDSPLHF. The CDR3 DNA reads TGTGCCAGCAGCTGGGCAGGGGATTCACCCCTCCACTTT. Full variable domain (outside the CDR3, taken from reference TRBV5-4 and TRBJ1-6): ETGVTQSPTHLIKTRGQQVTLRCSSQSGHNTVSWYQQALGQGPQFIFQYYREEENGRGNFPPRFSGLQFPNYSSELNVNALELDDSALYLCASSWAGDSPLHFGNGTRLTVT.

The chain couples TRBV19 to TRBJ2-3; 7 bases map to TRBD2. This CDR3 is built from 15 residues. Germline-derived CDR1 and CDR2 are LNHDA and SQIVND (reference sequence). The ends lost 6 bases at V and 6 bases at J; junction bases unmatched: 12. CDR3 sequence (DNA): TGTGCCAGTAGGGAACTAGCGAGGGAAGTGGATACGCAGTATTTT. Translation: CASRELAREVDTQYF.